A single sample is the source of the 19 T cell receptor beta chains below, sequenced in a study of T cell changes during pregnancy in multiple sclerosis. Here immunoSEQ multiplex PCR was the method, and the copy in TCRdb shows in-frame clones only, minus some. The sample has about 83,000 clones, 90% to 95% seen once; the top ten hold roughly 1.1%. Sequenced material: peripheral blood, taken in the second trimester of pregnancy. The source of these receptors is a female donor with multiple sclerosis, enrolled in a pregnancy study.

This clone has only one observation. The chain joins TRBV11-2 to TRBJ2-1, with D unclear. From germline, CDR1 is SGHAT and CDR2 FQNNGV. V shed 5 bases and J shed 8 bases, with 19 bases lying between them. The CDR3 is 15 amino acids. The CDR3 loop reads CASSPLQSTRYEQFF. In DNA form, the CDR3 reads TGTGCCAGCAGCCCCCTTCAGTCGACGAGGTATGAGCAGTTCTTC. Variable domain in full (rest from reference TRBV11-2 and TRBJ2-1): EAGVAQSPRYKIIEKRQSVAFWCNPISGHATLYWYQQILGQGPKLLIQFQNNGVVDDSQLPKDRFSAERLKGVDSTLKIQPAKLEDSAVYLCASSPLQSTRYEQFFGPGTRLTVL.

The chain uses TRBV7-6 and TRBJ1-1, with 8 nucleotides matching TRBD1. The CDR3 spans 15 residues. The V and J ends lost 5 bases and 4 bases, in that order; junction bases with no gene match: 9. CDR1 SGHVS and CDR2 FNYEAQ come from the germline V gene. The CDR3 nucleotides read TGTGCCAGCAGCCCAAATCCAGGGGGCGGCACTGAAGCTTTCTTT. This codes for CASSPNPGGGTEAFF.

The chain has TRBV29-1 and TRBJ1-2; no firm D call. Trimming stripped 6 bases from V and 3 bases from J, with 5 bases between. Germline CDR1 SQVTM, CDR2 ANQGSEA. The CDR3 covers 10 residues. This CDR3 reads CSVGHYGYTF. In nucleotides, the CDR3 is TGCAGCGTCGGTCACTATGGCTACACCTTC.

The chain employs TRBV5-5 and TRBJ2-7; 8 bases fit TRBD1. There are 13 residues in the CDR3. Germline CDR1 SGHKS, CDR2 YYEKEE (reference sequence). Trimming removed 4 bases from V and 6 bases from J; junction bases left unmatched: 6. The CDR3 nucleotides read TGTGCCAGCAGCCCCGGACAGGGTGGCGAGCAGTACTTC. Translating it yields CASSPGQGGEQYF.

The chain recombines TRBV5-6 with TRBJ2-7, with D perhaps matching TRBD1 (5 bases). Trimming removed 3 bases from V and 5 bases from J, with 21 bases in between. The CDR3 length is 16 residues. The V gene's germline CDR1 is SGHDT and CDR2 YYEEEE. The CDR3 is CASSYVRNNLGHEQYF. CDR3 nucleotides: TGTGCCAGCAGCTATGTCAGAAATAATCTGGGGCACGAGCAGTACTTC.

The chain employs TRBV5-6 and TRBJ2-1; TRBD2 might be the D (5 bases). Germline loops: CDR1 SGHDT, CDR2 YYEEEE. The CDR3 runs 14 residues. V lost 6 bases to trimming and J lost 2 bases, with 12 bases between them. This CDR3 reads CASTGLQTYNEQFF. In nucleotides, the CDR3 is TGTGCCAGCACCGGACTGCAGACCTACAATGAGCAGTTCTTC.

V is TRBV10-3 and J is TRBJ2-5; D perhaps matches TRBD1 (5 bases). This CDR3 comprises 13 residues. Trimming pared 3 bases from V and 2 bases from J, leaving 7 bases between. Per the germline V gene, CDR1 is ENHRY and CDR2 is SYGVKD. This CDR3 is CAISEGVQETQYF. The CDR3 DNA is TGTGCCATCAGTGAAGGGGTTCAAGAGACCCAGTACTTC.

The gene calls are TRBV5-4 and TRBJ1-2; 10 nucleotides agree with TRBD1. Germline CDR1 is SGHNT and CDR2 is YYREEE (reference sequence). V lost 0 bases to trimming and J lost 7 bases; unmatched junction nucleotides: 3. The CDR3 covers 14 residues. The CDR3 sequence: CASSLGQGASGYTF. DNA for the CDR3: TGTGCCAGCAGCTTGGGACAGGGGGCGAGTGGCTACACCTTC.

This sequence joins TRBV28 and TRBJ2-7; D might be TRBD2 (5 bases). There are 14 residues in the CDR3. Germline CDR1 reads MDHEN; CDR2 reads SYDVKM. The ends were cut back, 3 bases at V and 0 bases at J, with 9 bases in the middle. The CDR3 spells CASSLGSVSYEQYF. The CDR3, as DNA: TGTGCCAGCAGTTTGGGGAGCGTCTCCTACGAGCAGTACTTC.

The chain couples TRBV25-1 to TRBJ1-1, with 7 bases aligning to TRBD1. The CDR3 sequence is 15 residues long. Per the germline V gene, CDR1 is MGHDK and CDR2 is SYGVNS. V lost 7 bases and J lost 6; bases outside the gene matches: 14. CDR3 loop: CASTPRTGRVSEAFF. CDR3 coding DNA: TGTGCCAGCACCCCCCGGACAGGACGAGTTTCTGAAGCTTTCTTT.

The rearrangement joins TRBV7-6 to TRBJ2-2, with D unclear. Trimming shortened V by 4 bases and J by 6 bases, and 6 bases separated the two germline ends. Germline CDR1 reads SGHVS; CDR2 reads FNYEAQ. The CDR3 is made up of 12 amino acids. The CDR3, as DNA: TGTGCCAGCAGCTCCCTCTCCGGGGAGCTGTTTTTT. Protein sequence: CASSSLSGELFF.

The rearrangement uses TRBV28 and TRBJ2-2; D is possibly TRBD1 (5 bases). The V end was cut by 5 bases, the J end by 1 base, with 11 bases between. Germline assignment: CDR1 MDHEN and CDR2 SYDVKM. The CDR3 is made up of 15 amino acids. In DNA, the CDR3 is TGTGCCAGCAGTCTAGGGCAGGGGAACACCGGGGAGCTGTTTTTT. This translates into CASSLGQGNTGELFF.

This clone was detected once. V gene TRBV10-2 combines with J gene TRBJ2-7, with D possibly being TRBD1 (6 bases). The germline CDR1 and CDR2 sequences are WSHSY and SAAADI. CDR3 size: 14 residues. V lost 10 bases and J lost 4, with 20 bases in between. CDR3 nucleotide sequence: TGCGCCAACACTACATCAGGGGTGGGGTACGAGCAGTACTTC. As protein: CANTTSGVGYEQYF.

The V and J genes are TRBV5-6 and TRBJ2-7; 7 nucleotides agree with TRBD1. The CDR3 is made up of 14 amino acids. The V gene's germline CDR1 is SGHDT and CDR2 YYEEEE. Germline trimming cut 0 bases from V and 2 bases from J; bases unmatched to any gene: 2. The CDR3 reads CASSLGTGTYEQYF. CDR3 DNA: TGTGCCAGCAGCTTGGGGACAGGAACCTACGAGCAGTACTTC.

The chain employs TRBV19 and TRBJ1-1; D perhaps matches TRBD1 (5 bases). CDR3 length equals 17 residues. Looked up from germline, CDR1 is LNHDA and CDR2 is SQIVND (reference sequence). The V gene lost 1 base and the J gene lost 1 base, with 16 bases spanning the gap. CDR3 bases: TGTGCCAGTAGTATAGGGGGCAGGGAAGCGAGGAACACTGAAGCTTTCTTT. Translation: CASSIGGREARNTEAFF.

This chain links TRBV6-5 with TRBJ2-1; 9 bases fit TRBD1. Germline V gene data show CDR1 as MNHEY and CDR2 as SVGAGI. This CDR3 comprises 16 residues. J was trimmed by 4 bases and V by 2 bases; bases with no gene match: 6. This CDR3 reads CASSYLDRGSYNEQFF. The CDR3 nucleotides read TGTGCCAGCAGTTACCTGGACAGGGGTTCTTACAATGAGCAGTTCTTC.

This chain uses TRBV4-1 with TRBJ1-5, with 9 nucleotides matching TRBD1. The junction had 10 bases not matched to a gene; V was cut back by 1 base and J by 3 bases. Germline CDR1 reads MGHRA; CDR2 reads YSYEKL. The CDR3 length is 18 residues. CDR3 bases: TGCGCCAGCAGCCAAGTAATGGGGGGACAGGGCTTCAATCAGCCCCAGCATTTT. Amino acids: CASSQVMGGQGFNQPQHF.

V and J are TRBV30 and TRBJ2-5; D gene ambiguous. V lost 1 base to trimming and J lost 4 bases, with 7 bases between them. Looked up from germline, CDR1 is GTSNPN and CDR2 is SVGIG (reference sequence). This CDR3 has 12 amino acids. The CDR3: CAWSAIPETQYF. The CDR3 nucleotides read TGTGCCTGGAGTGCCATTCCAGAGACCCAGTACTTC.

A single count supports this clone. The chain recombines TRBV10-2 with TRBJ2-7; 10 bases match TRBD2. Germline CDR1 WSHSY, CDR2 SAAADI. V lost 3 bases, J lost 2 bases, and 7 bases stayed unmatched. The CDR3 consists of 16 residues. As DNA, the CDR3 is TGCGCCAGCAGTGATCCTAGACTAGCGGGTACCTACGAGCAGTACTTC. It yields the protein CASSDPRLAGTYEQYF.